The next 28 T cell receptor beta chains were all read from a single sample in a study of shared clonotypes between healthy human individuals. Generated by immunoSEQ multiplex PCR, the TCRdb table keeps only in-frame clones and is missing some. Of roughly 550,000 clones listed, roughly 95% were seen once; the top ten hold around 0.11%. CD45RO-negative, CCR7-selected cells formed the naive CD8 fraction, which excluded terminally differentiated effector memory CD45RA+ cells. What was sequenced was naive CD8+ T cells sorted from blood. The receptor set was obtained from a woman aged 30 to 39 in good health.

The chain couples TRBV4-1 to TRBJ2-1; 8 bases are a match to TRBD2. This CDR3 is built from 14 residues. V lost 5 bases, J lost 8 bases, and 8 bases stayed unmatched. CDR1 and CDR2 (germline): MGHRA, YSYEKL. The CDR3 nucleotides read TGCGCCAGCAGCTATGCAGCGGGAGTATATGAGCAGTTCTTC. Translating gives CASSYAAGVYEQFF.

The chain recombines TRBV6-1 with TRBJ2-7; D remains ambiguous. CDR3 length equals 15 residues. V was trimmed by 1 base and J by 3 bases, leaving 13 bases between them. Germline V gives CDR1 MNHNS, CDR2 SASEGT. CDR3 in DNA: TGTGCCAGCAGTGAAGACACGGTCGGCAGCTACGAGCAGTACTTC. Its protein is CASSEDTVGSYEQYF.

The chain has TRBV5-1 and TRBJ2-5; the match to TRBD1 covers 7 bases. The CDR3 loop spans 15 amino acids. Per the germline V gene, CDR1 is SGHRS and CDR2 is YFSETQ. With 8 bases clipped from V and 5 bases from J, the junction kept 15 bases outside the gene matches. CDR3 coding DNA: TGCGCCAGTACGAGGGTAGGGGGCAGGAAGGAGACCCAGTACTTC. Residues: CASTRVGGRKETQYF. Variable domain in full (rest from reference TRBV5-1 and TRBJ2-5): KAGVTQTPRYLIKTRGQQVTLSCSPISGHRSVSWYQQTPGQGLQFLFEYFSETQRNKGNFPGRFSGRQFSNSRSEMNVSTLELGDSALYLCASTRVGGRKETQYFGPGTRLLVL.

The chain is built from TRBV10-2 and TRBJ1-1, with D perhaps matching TRBD1 (5 bases). The length of the CDR3 is 14 residues. Trimming took 4 bases from V and 6 from J, leaving 15 bases between them. CDR1 WSHSY and CDR2 SAAADI come from the germline V gene. This CDR3 reads CASSVYVRDAEAFF. CDR3 sequence (DNA): TGCGCCAGCAGTGTTTATGTCAGGGACGCTGAAGCTTTCTTT.

To note about this clone: Other DNA sequences in this specimen translate into the identical CDR3. The chain links TRBV6-6 to TRBJ2-7; D call uncertain. CDR1 MNHNY and CDR2 SVGAGI come from the germline V gene (reference sequence). Trimming removed 4 bases from V and 6 bases from J, with 7 bases in between. The CDR3 consists of 11 residues. The CDR3 sequence: CASSSGGEQYF. In DNA form, the CDR3 reads TGTGCCAGCAGTTCTGGTGGCGAGCAGTACTTC.

The chain uses TRBV7-9 and TRBJ2-1; 8 nucleotides agree with TRBD2. Germline CDR1 reads SEHNR; CDR2 reads FQNEAQ (reference sequence). There are 14 residues in the CDR3. V was clipped by 4 bases and J by 7 bases; unmatched bases: 6. For the CDR3, the DNA is TGTGCCAGCAGCTGGGATATAGCGGGGAATGAGCAGTTCTTC. This sequence encodes CASSWDIAGNEQFF.

V and J are TRBV28 and TRBJ1-5; tentatively, D is TRBD1 (5 bases). The CDR3 loop spans 18 amino acids. Looked up from germline, CDR1 is MDHEN and CDR2 is SYDVKM. Trimming stripped 4 bases from V and 4 bases from J, with 23 bases between. The CDR3, as DNA: TGTGCCAGCAGTTCGCCTCTCTACGAGGGGATTAGGAATCAGCCCCAGCATTTT. This sequence encodes CASSSPLYEGIRNQPQHF.

This sequence joins TRBV5-8 and TRBJ2-1, with D maybe TRBD1 (5 bases). The CDR3 loop spans 17 amino acids. Germline CDR1 reads SGHTS; CDR2 reads YDEGEE. The V and J ends lost 2 bases and 0 bases respectively, with 15 bases between them. In DNA, the CDR3 is TGTGCCAGCAGCTTTTCGACAGCGATAAGCTCCTACAATGAGCAGTTCTTC. It yields the protein CASSFSTAISSYNEQFF.

The gene calls are TRBV15 and TRBJ2-1; D uncertain. Germline loops: CDR1 LNHNV, CDR2 YYDKDF (reference sequence). V lost 0 bases, J lost 8 bases, and 20 bases lay in between. This CDR3 contains 17 residues. The CDR3 reads CATSRDLQIAVRYEQFF. As DNA, the CDR3 is TGTGCCACCAGCAGAGATCTCCAGATAGCAGTACGCTATGAGCAGTTCTTC.

Of note for this clone: The same CDR3 is also encoded by other DNA sequences in this sample. The chain couples TRBV9 to TRBJ2-7, with TRBD2 matching over 8 bases. The CDR3 has 14 amino acids. The germline V gene has CDR1 SGDLS and CDR2 YYNGEE. J was trimmed by 2 bases and V by 0 bases; bases with no gene match: 1. CDR3 region: CASSVGGGTYEQYF. The CDR3 DNA sequence: TGTGCCAGCAGCGTAGGCGGGGGGACCTACGAGCAGTACTTC.

The genes are TRBV27 and TRBJ2-1; D possibly corresponds to TRBD1 (5 bases). Germline V lookup: CDR1 MNHEY, CDR2 SMNVEV (reference sequence). Trimming stripped 6 bases from V and 10 bases from J, with 13 bases between. This CDR3 spans 12 amino acids. Here the CDR3 reads CASSSKPGEQFF. In DNA form, the CDR3 reads TGTGCCAGCAGCTCAAAACCAGGGGAGCAGTTCTTC.

CDR3 loop: CASRGAENSPLHF. The DNA for the CDR3 is TGCGCCAGCAGGGGGGCAGAGAATTCACCCCTCCACTTT. The chain has TRBV5-1 and TRBJ1-6; D perhaps matches TRBD1 (6 bases). The germline V and J ends were trimmed by 5 bases and 7 bases, with 10 bases remaining between them. The CDR3 contains 13 residues. CDR1 and CDR2 from the germline V gene are SGHRS and YFSETQ.

This chain joins TRBV5-4 and TRBJ2-4; TRBD1 might be the D (6 bases). The length of the CDR3 is 15 residues. Per the germline V gene, CDR1 is SGHNT and CDR2 is YYREEE (reference sequence). V was pared by 0 bases and J by 6 bases, with 13 bases between. The CDR3 sequence: CASSLGTEVPNIQYF. For the CDR3, the DNA is TGTGCCAGCAGCTTGGGGACAGAGGTTCCAAACATTCAGTACTTC.

This clone turned up a few times. Relative to the germline gene, one junction end is altered; a read error may explain this. V usage is TRBV4-1 and J usage is TRBJ2-7; a weak D match, TRBD1 (5 bases). The CDR3 contains 14 residues. Germline V gives CDR1 MGHRA, CDR2 YSYEKL. This CDR3 reads CASSPGAISHEQYF. The CDR3 DNA is TGCGCCAGCAGCCCTGGGGCAATCTCCCACGAGCAGTACTTC.

The chain recombines TRBV28 with TRBJ2-1; 8 bases are shared with TRBD2. The CDR3 consists of 19 residues. V shed 4 bases and J 1 base; nucleotides not matched to a gene: 15. The germline V gene has CDR1 MDHEN and CDR2 SYDVKM. The CDR3: CASSSPLLAVGRSYNEQFF. CDR3 in DNA: TGTGCCAGCAGTTCCCCCTTACTAGCGGTCGGGAGGTCCTACAATGAGCAGTTCTTC.

V usage is TRBV2 and J usage is TRBJ2-1; D not resolved. Between the trimmed V and J ends, which lost 2 bases and 5 bases, there was a span of 7 bases. This CDR3 contains 13 residues. The germline V gene has CDR1 SNHLY and CDR2 FYNNEI. CDR3: CASSESGNNEQFF. The CDR3 nucleotides read TGTGCCAGCAGTGAATCTGGGAACAATGAGCAGTTCTTC.

V and J are TRBV5-8 and TRBJ1-2, with D hard to call. The CDR3 totals 12 residues. CDR1 and CDR2 from the germline V gene are SGHTS and YDEGEE. Trimming left V 2 bases short and J 8 bases short, with 10 bases between. DNA of the CDR3: TGTGCCAGCAGCTTAGGCACGGCAGGCTACACCTTC. It yields the protein CASSLGTAGYTF.

As for this clone: Its ends do not fully match the called genes, so a read error is possible. The sample holds other DNA sequences that translate to the same CDR3. The chain is built from TRBV27 and TRBJ2-7, with D possibly matching TRBD1 (6 bases). The CDR3 length is 13 residues. Germline CDR1 MNHEY, CDR2 SMNVEV (reference sequence). The CDR3 DNA is TGTGCCAGCAAACAGGGCACTGGCTACGAACAGTACTTC. The encoded protein is CASKQGTGYEQYF.

The chain is built from TRBV6-5 and TRBJ1-2; D is ambiguous. V gave up 7 bases and J gave up 0 bases, with 3 bases separating them. This CDR3 has 11 amino acids. In germline, CDR1 is MNHEY, CDR2 SVGAGI. The CDR3 sequence is CASKANYGYTF. The CDR3 DNA is TGTGCCAGCAAGGCTAACTATGGCTACACCTTC.

The chain recombines TRBV29-1 with TRBJ2-4; maybe TRBD1 (6 bases). Between the trimmed V and J ends, which lost 7 bases and 10 bases, there was a span of 17 bases. The CDR3 covers 12 residues. CDR1 is SQVTM and CDR2 is ANQGSEA in the germline V gene. CDR3 sequence (DNA): TGCAGCGCTCGGACAGCCATGGGGATTCAGTACTTC. Protein sequence: CSARTAMGIQYF. The variable domain in full, completed from reference TRBV29-1 and TRBJ2-4, reads SAVISQKPSRDICQRGTSLTIQCQVDSQVTMMFWYRQQPGQSLTLIATANQGSEATYESGFVIDKFPISRPNLTFSTLTVSNMSPEDSSIYLCSARTAMGIQYFGAGTRLSVL.

V and J are TRBV11-2 and TRBJ2-1; 9 nucleotides agree with TRBD2. The CDR3 is made up of 15 amino acids. The germline CDR1 and CDR2 sequences are SGHAT and FQNNGV. V dropped 4 bases and J dropped 4; count of bases not matched to a gene: 5. In DNA, the CDR3 is TGTGCCAGCAGCTCGACTAGCGGACCGTACAATGAGCAGTTCTTC. Translating gives CASSSTSGPYNEQFF. The full variable domain, with the rest looked up from reference TRBV11-2 and TRBJ2-1, is EAGVAQSPRYKIIEKRQSVAFWCNPISGHATLYWYQQILGQGPKLLIQFQNNGVVDDSQLPKDRFSAERLKGVDSTLKIQPAKLEDSAVYLCASSSTSGPYNEQFFGPGTRLTVL.

The genes are TRBV15 and TRBJ2-5; TRBD2 is a possible D gene (5 bases). The germline V gene has CDR1 LNHNV and CDR2 YYDKDF (reference sequence). The CDR3 totals 15 residues. V lost 4 bases to trimming and J lost 5 bases, with 17 bases between them. CDR3 in DNA: TGTGCCACCAGCATGTTACTAGAGGCAGATGAGACCCAGTACTTC. This translates into CATSMLLEADETQYF. The complete variable domain, with remaining parts taken from reference TRBV15 and TRBJ2-5, reads DAMVIQNPRYQVTQFGKPVTLSCSQTLNHNVMYWYQQKSSQAPKLLFHYYDKDFNNEADTPDNFQSRRPNTSFCFLDIRSPGLGDTAMYLCATSMLLEADETQYFGPGTRLLVL.

The chain uses TRBV5-1 and TRBJ2-2; 10 bases line up with TRBD2. Trimming at V came to 0 bases and at J to 7 bases, leaving 9 bases not matched to a gene. Looked up from germline, CDR1 is SGHRS and CDR2 is YFSETQ. The CDR3 covers 17 residues. The CDR3 nucleotides are TGCGCCAGCAGCTTGGAACGAGCGGGAGGGCCGAACGGGGAGCTGTTTTTT. Translating gives CASSLERAGGPNGELFF.

This chain joins TRBV15 and TRBJ2-7, with 9 bases aligning to TRBD1. V trimming: 2 bases; J trimming: 3 bases; junction bases outside the gene matches: 5. The CDR3 covers 15 residues. Germline V gene sequence: CDR1 LNHNV, CDR2 YYDKDF (reference sequence). The CDR3 DNA sequence: TGTGCCACCAGCAGACGGACAGGGGCACACTACGAGCAGTACTTC. This gives the protein CATSRRTGAHYEQYF.

The chain has TRBV21-1 and TRBJ2-1; TRBD2 reflects the table's D call only, with no check against the DNA. TRBV21-1 is a recognized pseudogene. The CDR3 covers 21 residues. Written as DNA, the CDR3 is TGTGCCAGCAGCAAAAGGGGGAGGGGAAGACTAGCGGGATTTCGAACCAATGAGCAGTTCTTC. Its protein is CASSKRGRGRLAGFRTNEQFF.

Only one count was recorded for this clone. CDR3 sequence: CASGFDPSDTQYF. CDR3 nucleotides: TGTGCTAGTGGTTTTGACCCATCAGATACGCAGTATTTT. The rearrangement uses TRBV12-5 and TRBJ2-3; no firm D call. CDR3 length: 13 amino acids. Germline V CDR1 and CDR2: LGHNT, FRNRAP. V lost 3 bases to trimming and J lost 4 bases, with 8 bases between them.

The V call is TRBV9, the J call TRBJ1-5; TRBD1 is a possible D gene (6 bases). V lost 1 base and J lost 1, with 9 bases in between. Germline-derived CDR1 and CDR2 are SGDLS and YYNGEE. This CDR3 is 15 amino acids long. CDR3 nucleotides: TGTGCCAGCAGCGTATCAGGGGCAAGCAATCAGCCCCAGCATTTT. Residues: CASSVSGASNQPQHF.

The chain is built from TRBV27 and TRBJ2-7; unclear D gene. Trimming took off 8 bases at V and 2 bases at J, with 10 bases between the two ends. Looked up from germline, CDR1 is MNHEY and CDR2 is SMNVEV (reference sequence). The CDR3 runs 12 residues. The CDR3 coding sequence is TGTGCCAGCCCAGCCTCCCCCTACGAGCAGTACTTC. It specifies CASPASPYEQYF.